The 7 T cell receptor beta chains reported below all come from one sample, sequenced in a study of vaccination and CD4 T cells after COVID-19. Researchers used the Oncomine TCR Beta short-read assay to sequence DNA from cultured CD4+ T cells. TCRdb itself ran the PCR reads through MiXCR, one entry per CDR3 protein. The sample holds about 4,000 distinct CDR3 sequences, around a fifth seen once. Specified treatment: roughly 10-day PBMC culture with coronavirus spike peptide pools or control peptides (ViraFEST assay). These receptors lack a known antigen. The sample comprised CD4+ T cells from blood, cultured in vitro. These receptors came from a human donor who had recovered from COVID-19.

The chain employs TRBV29-1 and TRBJ2-2; weak D call: TRBD1 (6 bases). The V end lost 1 base, the J end lost 6 bases, and 24 bases lay between the germline ends. CDR3 length: 18 amino acids. Germline values: CDR1 SQVTM, CDR2 ANQGSEA. CDR3 sequence: CSVEVFSGGGPTPGELFF. CDR3 in DNA: TGCAGCGTTGAAGTGTTTTCGGGTGGGGGCCCCACCCCCGGGGAGCTGTTTTTT.

This clonotype was seen only a few times. The V and J genes are TRBV6-5 and TRBJ2-3; D might be TRBD1 or TRBD2, each matching 7 bases. The germline V gene encodes CDR1 MNHEY and CDR2 SVGAGI. The V end was cut by 4 bases, the J end by 4 bases, with 18 bases between. There are 16 residues in the CDR3. The CDR3 region has the DNA TGTGCCAGCAGTTTCCAGGGGGGGGGGCGACCAGATACGCAGTATTTT. Its protein is CASSFQGGGRPDTQYF.

This clonotype showed up just a few times. This rearrangement joins TRBV6-1 to TRBJ2-7; no firm D call. CDR3 length: 14 residues. The V and J ends lost 5 bases and 3 bases respectively, with 14 bases between them. Per germline, CDR1 MNHNS and CDR2 SASEGT. CDR3 coding DNA: TGTGCCAGCAGTCCCCCGGGTCTGGACTACGAGCAGTACTTC. Protein product: CASSPPGLDYEQYF.

By share, this clonotype ranks as large. The V gene is TRBV30, the J gene TRBJ1-1; D gene uncertain. CDR3 length: 10 residues. Trimming took off 4 bases at V and 6 bases at J, with 6 bases between the two ends. CDR1 is GTSNPN and CDR2 is SVGIG in the germline V gene (reference sequence). The CDR3 bases are TGTGCCTGGAATGGCGCTGAAGCTTTCTTT. Translated: CAWNGAEAFF. Looking up the rest from reference TRBV30 and TRBJ1-1 gives the full variable domain: SQTIHQWPATLVQPVGSPLSLECTVEGTSNPNLYWYRQAAGRGLQLLFYSVGIGQISSEVPQNLSASRPQDRQFILSSKKLLLSDSGFYLCAWNGAEAFFGQGTRLTVV.

The V gene is TRBV6-5, the J gene TRBJ2-7; D gene unclear. The V gene's germline CDR1 is MNHEY and CDR2 SVGAGI. The CDR3 sequence is 14 residues long. Trimming shortened V by 2 bases and J by 0 bases, and 8 bases separated the two germline ends. Here the CDR3 DNA reads TGTGCCAGCAGTTACCAAGTAAACTCCTACGAGCAGTACTTC. It is translated as CASSYQVNSYEQYF.

This clonotype came up a few times. The chain has TRBV5-4 and TRBJ1-2, with D uncertain. CDR3 size: 14 residues. CDR1 and CDR2 (germline): SGHNT, YYREEE (reference sequence). Between the trimmed V and J ends, which lost 2 bases and 8 bases, there was a span of 16 bases. The chain's CDR3 is CASSFWSSSSGYTF. The CDR3 bases are TGTGCCAGCAGCTTTTGGTCGTCTAGTAGCGGCTACACCTTC.

There are a few counts of this clonotype. The chain is built from TRBV5-1 and TRBJ1-1; D is perhaps TRBD1 (6 bases). Germline CDR1 reads SGHRS; CDR2 reads YFSETQ. The CDR3 runs to 15 residues. Deletions cut 0 bases from V and 10 bases from J, with 19 bases between. As DNA, the CDR3 is TGCGCCAGCAGCTTGGACAGTGGGGGGCAGGAGCGAGCTTTCTTT. Translation: CASSLDSGGQERAFF.